Listed here is a single T cell receptor (beta chain). Its antigen is not identified. This CDR3 is built from 14 residues. After removal of 8 bases from V and 5 bases from J, the junction contained 6 bases not matched to a gene. The V gene's germline CDR1 is ENHRY and CDR2 SYGVKD. The data are from a study of T-cell memory formation after mild COVID-19. Study background: Across donors, TCR clusters were largely donor specific. Notes on the study in general: The study found contracting CD4+ clones mainly in CM and EM and contracting CD8+ clones in EMRA. Later expanders leaned CD4+, whereas day 15 to 85 contracting clones were balanced CD4/CD8.

Constant-segment primers served in 5'RACE that generated TCR alpha and TCR beta cDNA libraries bearing sample barcodes and UMIs. One entry per CDR3 protein, called by TCRdb with MiXCR from the 5' RACE reads. The table records about 430,000 distinct CDR3 sequences, about 24% of them present only once. The chain combines TRBV10-3 with TRBJ2-2; 9 nucleotides match TRBD2. This TCR came from an adult woman who had mild COVID-19 (a few samples of this study predate the infection). Cell type and time point are not known. Material: PBMCs or a T cell subset sorted from them (not recorded which). CDR3 sequence reads: CAIEASGETGELFF. In nucleotides, the CDR3 is TGTGCCATCGAGGCTAGCGGGGAGACCGGGGAGCTGTTTTTT.